This T cell receptor (beta chain) originates from a study of T cell changes during pregnancy in multiple sclerosis. V gave up 0 bases and J gave up 1 base; unmatched junction bases: 0. The CDR3 runs to 14 residues. CDR1 SGHRS and CDR2 YFSETQ come from the germline V gene. The assay was immunoSEQ multiplex PCR, and TCRdb's table has in-frame clones only and misses some. The sample holds tens of thousands of clones, approximately 92% seen once. The origin of this receptor is a female donor in good health, enrolled as a control in a pregnancy study. Sample: peripheral blood, taken in the third trimester of pregnancy. The V call is TRBV5-1, the J call TRBJ2-5, with 7 nucleotides matching TRBD2. The CDR3 DNA reads as TGCGCCAGCAGCTTGGGGACTAGCCAAGAGACCCAGTACTTC. Its protein product is CASSLGTSQETQYF. The entire variable domain, with the rest obtained from reference TRBV5-1 and TRBJ2-5, is as follows: KAGVTQTPRYLIKTRGQQVTLSCSPISGHRSVSWYQQTPGQGLQFLFEYFSETQRNKGNFPGRFSGRQFSNSRSEMNVSTLELGDSALYLCASSLGTSQETQYFGPGTRLLVL.